One TCR beta chain is described in this entry. Its recognized antigen is unknown. The record has no base qualities; no much larger clone is one base away. This sample is part of a study of cytomegalovirus exposure and HLA in healthy donors (dated by TCRdb to the late 2010s). Broadly, across the study: According to an earlier analysis of around 600 of the donors, about 179 million T cells yielded over 90 million unique TCR beta sequences and about 300 Gb of sequence data. Approximately 300 gigabases of sequencing data and tens of millions of unique TCR sequences made up an early release that covered fewer than 650 HLA-typed donors. Of the roughly 400 genotyped donors, 80% to 90% were placed in the genetic ancestry cluster associated with self-reported Caucasian donors. The study aimed to test whether cataloging public T cell receptors could reveal signatures of past pathogen exposure. The study profiled the T cell repertoires of under 850 subjects by immunosequencing and related them to cytomegalovirus serostatus. Along with the approximately 650-subject first cohort, a separate validation cohort of 120 different subjects was used. High-throughput TCR immunosequencing, statistical association of individual TCRs with disease status, and machine learning were combined to predict cytomegalovirus infection status. A later analysis re-analyzed previously published TCR beta repertoires from roughly 690 donors and added high-resolution HLA genotyping to study TCR occurrence patterns. Rather than drawing on any new phenotypic data, the later analysis identified candidate immune exposures from TCR beta sequences and the way those sequences occurred across donors. To decide whether each TCR beta V gene segment behaved as functional or pseudogenic, an earlier analysis of some 600 of the donors relied on high-throughput TCR beta sequencing. Donor age, sex, ethnicity and CMV serostatus were compiled alongside the repertoire data. Genome-wide SNP genotypes for about three fifths of the roughly 670 donors were used in a later genetic analysis, which treated that subset as a discovery cohort. Every discovery cohort repertoire had been produced on one sequencing platform. Class I and class II HLA loci were covered by the typing at four-digit resolution. The number of typed donors differed by locus: roughly 620-640 for A, B, C, DRB1 and DQB1; approximately 540 for DQA1; some 610 for DPA1; and approximately 450 for DPB1. Four or five DR-DQ haplotypes were handled as single units for association and clustering because linkage in the cohort was strong. Among a few hundred genotyped donors of the cohort, an average of roughly 240,000 unique TCR beta nucleotide sequences were sequenced per donor, 15% to 20% of them non-productive. Findings and caveats that apply to the study as a whole: The sequencing pipeline was judged likely to have produced a cluster of highly shared sequence variants as a technical artifact. Correlated functional status among segregating V segments might reflect linkage disequilibrium, but an unknown experimental factor could not be ruled out. The earlier analysis of 587 of the donors excluded over 15 rarely observed V segments, including chromosome 9 orphons, because counts were too low. A later genetic analysis associated a missense DCLRE1C variant with V-gene and J-gene trimming of TCR beta chains, and an independent cohort replicated the association. Specific HLA alleles were associated with 15,000 to 20,000 TCR beta sequences at a false discovery rate of 0.05 in a later analysis. In an earlier analysis of more than 450 of the donors, most TCR beta V segments were observed in productive rearrangements about 90% or about 30% of the time, broadly matching IMGT annotations. A later analysis reported that several top co-occurrence clusters appeared linked to parvovirus B19, influenza, CMV and Epstein-Barr virus. HLA typing was unavailable for some donors at each locus, so association tests used only the typed subset. The study gave a list of 150 to 200 TCR beta chains associated with cytomegalovirus. In a later analysis, the rate of TCR association differed among HLA loci, with DRB1 alleles having the most associated TCRs and HLA-C alleles having the fewest. A further reported finding was that TCR beta sequences accurately predicted the HLA-A and HLA-B alleles for most subjects in the first cohort. Roughly uniform sequencing depth across donors was assumed in presence/absence analyses, although this assumption may not hold. Immune exposure information for the cohort was limited to CMV serostatus. It was suggested by the authors that the approach could potentially be generalized to other disease states and immunological phenotypes. Most CMV-associated TCR beta chains appeared to be HLA-restricted in a later analysis, and the HLA associations seemed to be driven largely by CMV exposure. Three of the identified cytomegalovirus-associated TCR beta chains were confirmed in vitro to be specific for cytomegalovirus antigens. The cohort was sequenced for TCR beta chains only, and without alpha or paired-chain data the features that could be detected were limited. In a later analysis, HLA-associated TCR beta chains were found to be more clonally expanded and to have lower generation probabilities than equally common non-associated chains. In a later genetic analysis, fewer N-insertions in productive TCRs were reported among donors in an Asian-associated ancestry cluster than the roughly 700-donor mean. Some IMGT-functional V segments, including TRBV6-2 and TRBV6-3, could not be told apart with the 87-base-pair reads, so those segments were excluded. Strong co-occurrence of HLA alleles, especially DR and DQ, made assigning TCR associations to individual alleles difficult. Most TCR sequences were seen in very few donors, while some public TCRs were found in many individuals. In both the original and validation cohorts, the classifier was reported to diagnose cytomegalovirus status with high specificity and sensitivity.

Library method: the immunoSEQ multiplex PCR assay. A mixture of 60 forward primers for TCR Vbeta segments and 13 reverse primers for TCR Jbeta segments was used in the multiplex PCR. The CDR3 region of rearranged TCR beta genes was amplified from genomic DNA by a multiplex PCR assay. The Illumina HiSeq System was used to sequence the amplified TCR beta libraries as 87-base-pair reads. In the authors' own workflow: A later analysis tallied around 87 million unique TCR beta chains across the approximately 670 repertoires, and approximately 12 million of those chains were shared by two or more donors. Raw reads were error-corrected and collapsed into unique sequences with a nearest-neighbor algorithm that merged closely related sequences to remove PCR and sequencing errors. To assign V, D and J gene segments, CDR3 sequences were aligned to IMGT reference sequences. For a sequence to be retained, a match of at least six nucleotides to both a V gene segment and a J gene segment was required. A rearrangement counted as productive if the CDR3 had no stop codons and remained in frame with V and J, and every other rearrangement counted as non-productive. CDR3 was defined according to IMGT convention as the region running from the second conserved V-encoded cysteine to the conserved J-encoded phenylalanine. The earlier analysis of a few hundred of the donors excluded any sequence lacking an unambiguous match to a single V gene segment. An earlier analysis of approximately 590 of the donors classified V segments as functional when productive rearrangements were above 56.7% and as segregating when the standard deviation between donors was above 5%. A statistical classification framework was built for diagnosing cytomegalovirus status from the catalog of TCR beta chain sequences. In a later analysis, TCR nucleotide sequences were compared against IMGT/GENE-DB human TR gene sequences so that V and J genes could be assigned. A later analysis assigned CDR3 sequences and most-parsimonious VDJ recombination scenarios with the TCRdist pipeline. In a later analysis, each TCR beta chain was defined by its CDR3 amino acid sequence together with its V-gene family, and reads lacking a unique V-gene family were excluded. A later analysis removed several hundred highly shared, low-generation-probability nucleotide sequences to deal with suspected cross-contamination and a sequencing artifact. In a later analysis, a clonal expansion index was calculated for each public chain from normalized within-repertoire ranks of inferred template counts. Generation probabilities in a later analysis came from a VDJ recombination model fitted to out-of-frame rearrangements, and those results were checked against IGoR. In a later analysis, hypergeometric tests were used to score TCR-TCR, TCR-HLA and TCR-CMV co-occurrence, with a repertoire-size bias correction applied to TCR pairs. False discovery rates were estimated in a later analysis by permuting HLA or CMV assignments 20 times. A later analysis grouped co-occurring TCRs with DBSCAN, adding TCRdist sequence similarity when clustering within HLA-allele-positive subsets. Co-occurrence clustering excluded repertoires with fewer than 30,000 or more than 120,000 public chains, plus five with anomalous nucleotide sharing. TCRdb took this table from immuneACCESS and kept in-frame rearrangements with V and J called. Such tables lack part of the clones; where checked against another copy, unresolved V genes explain under half of the gap, and the rest is unexplained. V, J and clone size are taken as reported in that table, and D and trimming were inferred from the DNA itself. The sample has about 120,000 clones on record, around 86% of them singletons. The leading ten clones occupy 2% to 2.5% of the sample.

The cohort comprised some 730 healthy bone marrow donors. Cohort members were all nominally healthy when sampled, although unrecorded immune exposures were likely present. The donor was CMV seronegative and belonged to the group of 352 seronegative cohort members. Every donor gave a peripheral blood sample, and the peripheral blood mononuclear cells from that sample were used for TCR beta sequencing. Genomic DNA extraction from the blood cell samples was performed with the Qiagen DNeasy Blood Extraction Kit. The germline V gene (reference sequence) specifies LNHDA as CDR1 and SQIVND as CDR2. The CDR3 covers 17 residues, taking in both the cysteine and the phenylalanine. The only DNA kept is the CDR3, 51 bases in frame from the first base. Relative to germline, V is missing 4 bases and J is missing 6 bases, with 17 bases of the junction outside any gene match.

The TCR comes from a middle-aged woman in good health and CMV-seronegative. Sequenced input: PBMCs. The sequence joins TRBV19 to TRBJ2-7; a stretch of 8 junction bases matches TRBD1. The CDR3 region reads CASSKGQEFVQDREQYF. The DNA sequence is TGTGCCAGTAGTAAGGGACAGGAATTCGTACAGGACCGCGAGCAGTACTTC.